This is a list of T cell receptor beta chains from one sample in a study of T cell repertoires in cytomegalovirus infection. One entry per CDR3 protein results from TCRdb running MiXCR on the reads. The table shows approximately 200,000 distinct CDR3 sequences, with 20% to 25% occurring only once. Input material: CD8+ T cells from PBMCs. These receptor sequences come from a human donor in good health (CMV status not recorded). Some clones in this sample may be carry-over from other donors' samples. Each CDR3 is given with its conserved first and last residue. The D gene is left open where the match is weak. Expanded clones get a size class; other rows say once, few or many, or leave the size out.

D	V	size	J	DNA	CDR3
TRBD2	TRBV6-2/TRBV6-3	.	TRBJ2-1	TGTGCCAGCAGTTACTTCGGGGGGGTGAATGAGCAGTTCTTC	CASSYFGGVNEQFF
.	TRBV6-1	many	TRBJ2-1	TGTGCCAGCACCCTTAGCCTAGCGTCCTACAATGAGCAGTTCTTC	CASTLSLASYNEQFF
.	TRBV7-9	many	TRBJ1-1	TGTGCCAGCAGCTTAAGGGCGATCTTTGAAGCTTTCTTT	CASSLRAIFEAFF
.	TRBV6-2/TRBV6-3	few	TRBJ2-2	TGTGCCAGCAGTGGGCAGGAGGACACCGGGGAGCTGTTTTTT	CASSGQEDTGELFF
.	TRBV11-3	few	TRBJ2-2	TGTGCCAGCAGCTTAAGGGGCGGGGACGGGGAGCTGTTTTTT	CASSLRGGDGELFF
TRBD2	TRBV25-1	.	TRBJ2-7	TGTGCCAGCAGTGAAGCGGGACTAGCGGTTAGCTCCTACGAGCAGTACTTC	CASSEAGLAVSSYEQYF
TRBD2	TRBV7-2	many	TRBJ2-5	TGTGCCAGCAGCTTACTAGCGGGGATGGTGGAGACCCAGTACTTC	CASSLLAGMVETQYF
TRBD2	TRBV5-1	.	TRBJ2-7	TGCGCCAGCAGCTTCGACGGGGGGGCCTTCCGCGAGCAGTACTTC	CASSFDGGAFREQYF
.	TRBV5-4	many	TRBJ2-1	TGTGCCAGCAGCTTGGGTACTAATGAGCAGTTCTTC	CASSLGTNEQFF
.	TRBV7-8	many	TRBJ2-2	TGTGCGACCAGGGAGAACGGGGAGCTGTTTTTT	CATRENGELFF
.	TRBV2	many	TRBJ1-1	TGTGCCAGCAGTGAAGCGCCCCGACTGAACACTGAAGCTTTCTTT	CASSEAPRLNTEAFF
TRBD2	TRBV2	.	TRBJ2-3	TGTGCCAGCAGTGAAAGGGTAGCGGGGGGCTTAGATACGCAGTATTTT	CASSERVAGGLDTQYF
TRBD1	TRBV11-2	.	TRBJ2-1	TGTGCCAGCAGCCCGGGACAGGGCTCTAGGAATGAGCAGTTCTTC	CASSPGQGSRNEQFF
.	TRBV6-1	few	TRBJ2-3	TGTGCCAGCAGCTCCAGGCAGGGCACAGATACGCAGTATTTT	CASSSRQGTDTQYF
.	TRBV28	.	TRBJ2-7	TGTGCCAGCAGTTACAGGCTCCACGAGCAGTACTTC	CASSYRLHEQYF
TRBD2	TRBV7-9	.	TRBJ2-1	TGTGCCAGCAGCTCCACACTAGCGGGGGGTTGGAATGAGCAGTTCTTC	CASSSTLAGGWNEQFF
TRBD2	TRBV7-8	many	TRBJ2-1	TGTGCCAGCAGCCCCCACGTGGGGGGGGACTTCTACAATGAGCAGTTCTTC	CASSPHVGGDFYNEQFF
.	TRBV2	.	TRBJ1-5	TGTGCCAGCCTCGGGAATTACAATCAGCCCCAGCATTTT	CASLGNYNQPQHF
TRBD1	TRBV6-8	few	TRBJ1-2	TGTGCCAGCAGTTACTCGGGACAGAACTATGGCTACACCTTC	CASSYSGQNYGYTF
.	TRBV6-4	.	TRBJ1-1	TGTGCCAGCAGTGAGGGGTCTTACACTGAAGCTTTCTTT	CASSEGSYTEAFF
TRBD1	TRBV7-8	many	TRBJ1-4	TGTGCCAGCAGCTTTGGACAGGCGAATAATGAAAAACTGTTTTTT	CASSFGQANNEKLFF
TRBD2	TRBV2	.	TRBJ2-1	TGTGCCAGCAGGCCTGGACTAGCGGGGTACAATGAGCAGTTCTTC	CASRPGLAGYNEQFF
.	TRBV4-2	.	TRBJ2-1	TGTGCCAGCAGCCAAGATCTTATATTGGCCTACTCCTACAATGAGCAGTTCTTC	CASSQDLILAYSYNEQFF
TRBD2	TRBV10-3	.	TRBJ2-1	TGTGCCATCAGTGATGCCCGCGGGGGGACCACCAATGAGCAGTTCTTC	CAISDARGGTTNEQFF
.	TRBV2	.	TRBJ2-7	TGTGCCAGCCTAAACATCCGGGATACCTACGTGGGGCAGTACTTC	CASLNIRDTYVGQYF
.	TRBV20-1	.	TRBJ2-7	TGCAGTGCTAGAGATGGCCTAGCGAGCGACGAGCAGTACTTC	CSARDGLASDEQYF
TRBD1	TRBV20-1	.	TRBJ1-4	TGCAGTGCATTTGGACAGGCCTCGGGCGAAAAACTGTTTTTT	CSAFGQASGEKLFF
.	TRBV12-3/TRBV12-4	.	TRBJ2-3	TGTGCCAGCAGCCGGACCTACACAGATACGCAGTATTTT	CASSRTYTDTQYF
.	TRBV4-1	few	TRBJ2-2	TGCGCCAGCAGCCCTAGCCTCGCCGGGGAGCTGTTTTTT	CASSPSLAGELFF
.	TRBV5-1	few	TRBJ2-1	TGCGCCAGCAGCCCCAAGTATTTGGAGGGGGCCAAATCAAAAAGCTCCTACAATGAGCAGTTCTTC	CASSPKYLEGAKSKSSYNEQFF
.	TRBV25-1	.	TRBJ2-3	TGTGCCAGCAGCTCCCCGGGACCCATCACAGATACGCAGTATTTT	CASSSPGPITDTQYF
.	TRBV7-6	few	TRBJ1-4	TGTGCCAGCAGCTTAGCGCCCGGGAGGGGTGAAAAACTGTTTTTT	CASSLAPGRGEKLFF
.	TRBV29-1	.	TRBJ2-1	TGCAGCGTTGGGGGTCGTACGGGGAGCTCCTACAATGAGCAGTTCTTC	CSVGGRTGSSYNEQFF
TRBD1	TRBV29-1	.	TRBJ1-2	TGCAGCGTTGAAGATCTTAAGGGGGAACAGGGGGCTGATGGCTACACCTTC	CSVEDLKGEQGADGYTF
.	TRBV4-1	.	TRBJ1-1	TGCGCCAGCAGCCAAGATAGGGCCTCACTAAAGAGCGGCACTGAAGCTTTCTTT	CASSQDRASLKSGTEAFF
.	TRBV14	.	TRBJ2-2	TGTGCCAGCAGCCAACTCCACAGGGCCTACACCGGGGAGCTGTTTTTT	CASSQLHRAYTGELFF
.	TRBV2	many	TRBJ1-1	TGTGCCAGCAGAGGCACTGAAGCTTTCTTT	CASRGTEAFF
.	TRBV11-2	few	TRBJ2-7	TGTGCCAGCAGCTTAGATACCCCCTACGAGCAGTACTTC	CASSLDTPYEQYF
TRBD1	TRBV2	.	TRBJ1-1	TGTGCCAGCAGGACAGGGCACATGAACACTGAAGCTTTCTTT	CASRTGHMNTEAFF
.	TRBV28	.	TRBJ2-3	TGTGCCAGCAGCTCAGGGTCAGATACGCAGTATTTT	CASSSGSDTQYF
TRBD1	TRBV13	.	TRBJ2-7	TGTGCCAGCAGCGAGAGGACAGGGGGCTACGAGCAGTACTTC	CASSERTGGYEQYF
.	TRBV28	.	TRBJ2-1	TGTGCCAGCAGCCCTGCGGTAGCGGAGCAGTTCTTC	CASSPAVAEQFF
.	TRBV7-2	few	TRBJ2-7	TGTGCCAGCAGCTTAGGACAGCGCGAGCAGTACTTC	CASSLGQREQYF
TRBD1	TRBV28	.	TRBJ2-7	TGTGCCAGCAGTTTTTGGGGACAGGGGTACTTC	CASSFWGQGYF
TRBD2	TRBV5-6	few	TRBJ2-1	TGTGCCAGCAGCTTGGTCCTAGCGGGGGTCTACAATGAGCAGTTCTTC	CASSLVLAGVYNEQFF
TRBD1	TRBV7-2	many	TRBJ2-1	TGTGCCAGCAGCTATCGGGGACAGGGGAGGTACAATGAGCAGTTCTTC	CASSYRGQGRYNEQFF
.	TRBV29-1	few	TRBJ1-1	TGCAGCGTTGATACAAGCACTGAAGCTTTCTTT	CSVDTSTEAFF
.	TRBV14	.	TRBJ2-3	TGTGCCAGCAGCCCCTGGAGGCCGGATTCTAGCACAGATACGCAGTATTTT	CASSPWRPDSSTDTQYF
TRBD2	TRBV20-1	.	TRBJ2-5	TGCAGTGCTAGAGATTGGCTAGCGGGGACCCAAGAGACCCAGTACTTC	CSARDWLAGTQETQYF
.	TRBV28	.	TRBJ2-3	TGTGCCAGCCTAACCTCAGAAGCTAGCACAGATACGCAGTATTTT	CASLTSEASTDTQYF
.	TRBV2	once	TRBJ2-2	TGTGCCAGCAGTGCCTCCGGGACGGGCCCCCACGGGGAGCTGTTTTTT	CASSASGTGPHGELFF
.	TRBV7-2	many	TRBJ2-7	TGTGCCAGCAGCTCCCCGGGACACCGCTACGAGCAGTACTTC	CASSSPGHRYEQYF
TRBD2	TRBV20-1	.	TRBJ2-7	TGCAGTGCTAGGCCAGATCGGGGACTAGTGTCCTCCTACGAGCAGTACTTC	CSARPDRGLVSSYEQYF
TRBD1	TRBV7-9	.	TRBJ2-3	TGTGCCAGCAGCTCATATGGACAGGGGGAGAGCACAGATACGCAGTATTTT	CASSSYGQGESTDTQYF
.	TRBV2	.	TRBJ2-7	TGTGCCAGCAGTGAAGCGTTGGAGCAGTACTTC	CASSEALEQYF
TRBD2	TRBV2	few	TRBJ2-1	TGTGCCAGCAAACAGATGACTAGCGGGGTCTACAATGAGCAGTTCTTC	CASKQMTSGVYNEQFF